This T cell receptor beta chain was observed in a study of cytomegalovirus exposure and HLA in healthy donors. CDR1 and CDR2 from the germline V gene are MNHEY and SVGAGI. The CDR3 length is 14 residues. The trim removed 7 bases at V and 8 bases at J, leaving 9 bases unmatched. PCR involved 60 Vbeta and 13 Jbeta primers. The data were produced by immunoSEQ multiplex PCR, yet TCRdb's version contains in-frame clones alone and is incomplete. The table shows some 90,000 clones, with just over 75% occurring only once. V is TRBV6-5 and J is TRBJ2-1; 9 bases are shared with TRBD2. The source of this sequence is a man younger than 45 in good health and CMV-seronegative. The specimen sequenced was PBMCs. CDR3: CASTLLAGAYEQFF. The DNA of the CDR3 is TGTGCCAGCACCTTATTAGCGGGGGCTTATGAGCAGTTCTTC.